The rows below give T cell receptor beta chains drawn from one sample of a study of graft-versus-host responses after intestinal transplantation. No cognate antigen is known for these TCRs. Clones were read by immunoSEQ multiplex PCR, and TCRdb kept only the in-frame ones, dropping some. The top ten hold 0.45% to 0.55% of the sample, which has fewer than 60,000 clones, about 81% seen once. Sequenced material: unstimulated CD4+ T cells sorted from spleen or lymph node cells, taken before transplant. The receptor source for this set is a human donor who was the organ donor for an intestinal transplant. CDR3s include the opening cysteine and the closing phenylalanine or tryptophan. A D gene is named only where the DNA matches it firmly. Not all rows give a size; the values are once, few, many and, for expanded clones, a class.

d_call	v_call	clone_size	j_call	cdr3_nt	cdr3_aa
.	TRBV11-2	.	TRBJ1-2	TGTGCCAGCAAGGGGAGCAACCGAGCGGATGGCTACACCTTC	CASKGSNRADGYTF
.	TRBV6-6	once	TRBJ2-7	TGTGCCAGCAGTTACTGGGACTACGAGCAGTACTTC	CASSYWDYEQYF
.	TRBV29-1	.	TRBJ2-5	TGCAGCGTTGTAGGTCTTTGGGCGGAGACCCAGTACTTC	CSVVGLWAETQYF
TRBD1	TRBV5-6	.	TRBJ1-1	TGTGCCAGCAGCTTGACAGGGGGCACTGAAGCTTTCTTT	CASSLTGGTEAFF
.	TRBV19	.	TRBJ1-1	TGTGCCAGTAGTATGGTGGCCCGCGACACTGAAGCTTTCTTT	CASSMVARDTEAFF
TRBD1	TRBV2	few	TRBJ1-4	TGTGCCACGACAGGGGATGTGGAAAAACTGTTTTTT	CATTGDVEKLFF
.	TRBV30	.	TRBJ2-2	TGTGCCTGGAGTGACAACACCGGGGAGCTGTTTTTT	CAWSDNTGELFF
.	TRBV27	.	TRBJ1-2	TGTGCCAGCACCCCGACCCTAACAGGGACCTATGGCTACACCTTC	CASTPTLTGTYGYTF
.	TRBV7-9	once	TRBJ1-2	TGTGCCAGCAGCTTAGGGGGCAGGAATAACTATGGCTACACCTTC	CASSLGGRNNYGYTF
.	TRBV7-2	.	TRBJ1-5	TGTGCCAGCAGCTTATGGTGGGATCAGCCCCAGCATTTT	CASSLWWDQPQHF
.	TRBV19	.	TRBJ2-5	TGTGCCAGTAGTATAGAGGCCAGACCGACGGGGACCCAGTACTTC	CASSIEARPTGTQYF
.	TRBV10-1	.	TRBJ2-3	TGCGCCAGCAGTACGGAGGGCACAGATACGCAGTATTTT	CASSTEGTDTQYF
.	TRBV6-5	.	TRBJ1-1	TGTGCCAGCAGTTACCCCACTGAAGCTTTCTTT	CASSYPTEAFF
.	TRBV21-1	few	TRBJ2-2	TGTGCCAGCAGCAAGGCTCTAGCGGGGGGGCTGAACACCGGGGAGCTGTTTTTT	CASSKALAGGLNTGELFF
.	TRBV18	.	TRBJ2-7	TGTGCCAGCTCACCCCTCTACGAGCAGTACTTC	CASSPLYEQYF
TRBD2	TRBV11-2	.	TRBJ2-3	TGTGCCAGCAGCCGTGAGCGGGGGGGTAAGAGGGGTACGCAGTATTTT	CASSRERGGKRGTQYF
.	TRBV14	.	TRBJ1-6	TGTGCCAGCAGCCATTACGGGGGTTCCTATAATTCACCCCTCCACTTT	CASSHYGGSYNSPLHF
.	TRBV5-4	.	TRBJ1-1	TGTGCCAGCAGCTTGGCCCGGGGGGACACTGAAGCTTTCTTT	CASSLARGDTEAFF
TRBD1	TRBV19	.	TRBJ1-3	TGCGCCAGTAGTCGTATCGACAGGGTCTCTGGAAACACCATATATTTT	CASSRIDRVSGNTIYF
TRBD2	TRBV10-2	.	TRBJ2-1	TGCGCCAGCAGCCTGCTTGGAGGGTATGGGACTAGCGACTCAGGGAGGTTCTTC	CASSLLGGYGTSDSGRFF
.	TRBV5-1	.	TRBJ1-2	TGCGCCAGCAGCTTGATTCGATTTTCTAGGGGCTACACCTTC	CASSLIRFSRGYTF
.	TRBV9	.	TRBJ2-3	TGTGCCAGCAGCGTAGTACCACTAGCCGCAGATACGCAGTATTTT	CASSVVPLAADTQYF
.	TRBV21-1	.	TRBJ2-3	TGTGCCAGCCGCGATCTTCCCTGCACAGATACGCAGTATTTT	CASRDLPCTDTQYF
.	TRBV5-1	.	TRBJ1-6	TGCGCCAGCAGCCGCGTCAGGGGCTTTGATTCACCCCTCCACTTT	CASSRVRGFDSPLHF
TRBD2	TRBV10-2	.	TRBJ2-7	TGCGCCAGCAGGCCTAGCGGATACTCCTACGAGCAGTACTTC	CASRPSGYSYEQYF
.	TRBV7-2	.	TRBJ2-3	TGTGCCAGCAGCCAAGTCAGGGATACGCAGTATTTT	CASSQVRDTQYF
TRBD1	TRBV5-1	once	TRBJ1-4	TGCGCCAGCAGCCCGGGACAGGCAAGCAAGAATGAAAAACTGTTTTTT	CASSPGQASKNEKLFF
.	TRBV5-1	once	TRBJ2-7	TGCGCCAGCAGCATCAGGGGGGTAAGCTCCTACGAGCAGTACTTC	CASSIRGVSSYEQYF
.	TRBV6-6	.	TRBJ2-1	TGTGCCGGCAGTCCGCGGGTCGCGGGAAGGAATGAGCAGTTCTTC	CAGSPRVAGRNEQFF
.	TRBV25-1	few	TRBJ2-2	TGTGCCAGCAGATCAGGGTATACCGGGGAGCTGTTTTTT	CASRSGYTGELFF
TRBD1	TRBV7-9	.	TRBJ1-1	TGTGCCAGCAGCTTATGGACAGGGAGGGCCACTGAAGCTTTCTTT	CASSLWTGRATEAFF
.	TRBV6-5	.	TRBJ2-7	TGTGCCAGCAGTTACGGTCCCCCCTCCTACGAGCAGTACTTC	CASSYGPPSYEQYF
TRBD2	TRBV11-2	.	TRBJ2-1	TGTGCCAGCAGCTTAGCTAGCGGGAGTGGTAATGAGCAGTTCTTC	CASSLASGSGNEQFF
TRBD2	TRBV10-1	.	TRBJ2-3	TGCGCCAGCAGTAGACCGGGACTAGCGGTCACAGATACGCAGTATTTT	CASSRPGLAVTDTQYF
.	TRBV6-1	.	TRBJ1-1	TGTGCCAGCAACTCCAGGGCGGGCACTGAAGCTTTCTTT	CASNSRAGTEAFF
.	TRBV7-9	.	TRBJ1-1	TGTGCCAGCAGCCCGATAGGCGGCGGGAACACTGAAGCTTTCTTT	CASSPIGGGNTEAFF
.	TRBV6-1	.	TRBJ2-3	TGTGCCAGCAGTGTCCACGGGTACACAGATACGCAGTATTTT	CASSVHGYTDTQYF
TRBD2	TRBV11-3	.	TRBJ2-1	TGTGCCAGCAGCTTTTCGGGAGCGGGAGGTAATAAGTTCTTC	CASSFSGAGGNKFF
.	TRBV4-1	.	TRBJ2-1	TGCGCCAGCAGCCAAGATGGGAGGGGGAGCTCCTACAATGAGCAGTTCTTC	CASSQDGRGSSYNEQFF
.	TRBV27	few	TRBJ2-5	TGTGCCACCTCAGGGGTCCCCAGAGGGGGGAAGGAAGAGACCCAGTACTTC	CATSGVPRGGKEETQYF
.	TRBV30	.	TRBJ2-1	TGTGCCTGGAGAGAGGAGGCAGGGTGGGGGCAGTTCTTC	CAWREEAGWGQFF
.	TRBV5-4	.	TRBJ2-5	TGTGCCAGCAGCGTCCCAGGGGCAGCGACCCAGTACTTC	CASSVPGAATQYF
.	TRBV15	.	TRBJ1-2	TGTGCCACCAGCGGGGGCCTATATGGCTACACCTTC	CATSGGLYGYTF
.	TRBV19	.	TRBJ2-3	TGTGCCAGTAGTATCGCTATTAGCACAGATACGCAGTATTTT	CASSIAISTDTQYF
.	TRBV30	.	TRBJ1-3	TGTGCCTGGAGTGATAGGGACACCATATATTTT	CAWSDRDTIYF
TRBD2	TRBV18	.	TRBJ2-1	TGTGCCAGCTCACCACTAGCGGGAGGGGACAATGAGCAGTTCTTC	CASSPLAGGDNEQFF
TRBD2	TRBV5-1	once	TRBJ2-3	TGCGCCAGCAGCTCCGGACTAGCGGGGAGGGGACACACAGATACGCAGTATTTT	CASSSGLAGRGHTDTQYF
TRBD1	TRBV6-6	.	TRBJ2-7	TGTGCCAGCAGTTACAAAGTACAGGGGTACGAGCAGTACTTC	CASSYKVQGYEQYF
.	TRBV20-1	once	TRBJ2-5	TGCAGTGCTCGTCAACAAGAGACCCAGTACTTC	CSARQQETQYF
TRBD2	TRBV7-6	.	TRBJ2-3	TGTGCCAGCAGCTTGGGTCTAGCGGGGGCCACAGATACGCAGTATTTT	CASSLGLAGATDTQYF
.	TRBV29-1	.	TRBJ2-5	TGCAGCGCCACGGGCAGGGTGGAGCAGTACTTC	CSATGRVEQYF
.	TRBV7-8	.	TRBJ2-1	TGTGCCAGCAGCTTAGAGGGGAGGGGGCCTTACAATGAGCAGTTCTTC	CASSLEGRGPYNEQFF
TRBD1	TRBV5-1	few	TRBJ1-2	TGCGCCAGCAGCCCTGGGGACAGCTATGGCTACACCTTC	CASSPGDSYGYTF
.	TRBV2	.	TRBJ2-3	TGTGCCAGCAGTGCTAGCCTGGGCACAGATACGCAGTATTTT	CASSASLGTDTQYF
TRBD2	TRBV7-9	.	TRBJ2-3	TGTGCCAGCAGCTCTCGGACTAGCGGGAGGAAGGATACGCAGTATTTT	CASSSRTSGRKDTQYF
TRBD1	TRBV7-2	once	TRBJ2-2	TGTGCCAGCAGCCTCTCGACAGGGGCAGGGAACACCGGGGAGCTGTTTTTT	CASSLSTGAGNTGELFF
TRBD2	TRBV28	few	TRBJ2-5	TGTGCCAGCAGTTTCCGCGGGGGACTCCAAGAGACCCAGTACTTC	CASSFRGGLQETQYF
.	TRBV7-2	.	TRBJ1-2	TGTGCCAGCAGCCCCCTCCGGATGGGTGGCTACACCTTC	CASSPLRMGGYTF
.	TRBV7-9	.	TRBJ2-3	TGTGCCAGCAGCCCCGGTAGTAGAGTCCGGACAGATACGCAGTATTTT	CASSPGSRVRTDTQYF